One sample yielded the 8 T cell receptor beta chains listed below, sequenced in a study of neoadjuvant nivolumab and ipilimumab in lung cancer. Sequenced by immunoSEQ multiplex PCR; TCRdb stores in-frame clones only, minus some. The sample has 15,000 to 20,000 clones, roughly three quarters seen once; the top ten hold around 10%. Sequencing used tumor tissue, obtained after neoadjuvant nivolumab, alone or with ipilimumab, at or shortly before surgery. Receptor source: an adult with non-small cell lung cancer.

The V call is TRBV5-1, the J call TRBJ2-7, with D perhaps matching TRBD1 (7 bases). There are 15 residues in the CDR3. Germline assignment: CDR1 SGHRS and CDR2 YFSETQ. V was shortened by 0 bases and J by 6 bases, with 16 bases between the two germline ends. The chain's CDR3 is CASSLGMTGTGEQYF. In nucleotides, the CDR3 is TGCGCCAGCAGCTTGGGGATGACAGGGACTGGCGAGCAGTACTTC.

This chain uses TRBV4-3 with TRBJ2-2, with 10 positions matching TRBD1. This CDR3 region has 16 residues. V lost 4 bases, J lost 7 bases, and 9 bases stayed unmatched. CDR1 and CDR2 (germline): LGHNA, YSLEER. The CDR3: CASSPYDRGRIGELFF. The CDR3 coding sequence is TGCGCCAGCAGCCCATATGACAGGGGGCGCATCGGGGAGCTGTTTTTT.

The V gene is TRBV2, the J gene TRBJ1-2; no reliable D call. Trimming stripped 6 bases from V and 2 bases from J, with 13 bases between. Germline V CDR1 and CDR2: SNHLY, FYNNEI. CDR3 size: 14 residues. The CDR3 spells CASRWRGANYGYTF. CDR3 DNA: TGTGCCAGCAGGTGGCGGGGAGCAAACTATGGCTACACCTTC.

V is TRBV7-2 and J is TRBJ1-2, with unresolved D. V dropped 0 bases and J dropped 4 bases, with 9 bases sitting between them. CDR3 size: 14 residues. Germline CDR1 reads SGHTA; CDR2 reads FQGNSA. CDR3 loop: CASSLAVAAYGYTF. CDR3 DNA sequence: TGTGCCAGCAGCTTAGCGGTGGCAGCCTATGGCTACACCTTC.

V is TRBV7-9 and J is TRBJ2-3; D is perhaps TRBD1 (6 bases). Trimming shortened V by 5 bases and J by 7 bases, and 13 bases separated the two germline ends. There are 13 residues in the CDR3. CDR1 and CDR2 from the germline V gene are SEHNR and FQNEAQ (reference sequence). The chain's CDR3 is CASSAGQWNTQYF. The CDR3 nucleotides are TGTGCCAGCAGCGCAGGACAGTGGAATACGCAGTATTTT. The complete variable domain, with remaining parts taken from reference TRBV7-9 and TRBJ2-3, reads DTGVSQNPRHKITKRGQNVTFRCDPISEHNRLYWYRQTLGQGPEFLTYFQNEAQLEKSRLLSDRFSAERPKGSFSTLEIQRTEQGDSAMYLCASSAGQWNTQYFGPGTRLTVL.

The V and J genes are TRBV7-2 and TRBJ2-7; D unclear. The CDR3 length is 15 residues. Germline loops: CDR1 SGHTA, CDR2 FQGNSA. Trimming took off 2 bases at V and 0 bases at J, with 11 bases between the two ends. CDR3 coding DNA: TGTGCCAGCAGCTTAACATCTCCTCCCTCCTACGAGCAGTACTTC. Residues: CASSLTSPPSYEQYF.

This clone has only a few counts. The V and J genes are TRBV29-1 and TRBJ1-4; 8 bases line up with TRBD1. Germline V gene lookup returns CDR1 SQVTM and CDR2 ANQGSEA. Losses at the gene ends were 4 bases for V and 5 bases for J; bases not matched to a gene: 18. The CDR3 loop spans 18 amino acids. CDR3: CSVVCRRRTGRGNEKLFF. The CDR3 DNA is TGCAGCGTTGTCTGTCGACGAAGGACAGGGAGAGGAAATGAAAAACTGTTTTTT.

J is TRBJ1-1 and V is TRBV2; D not resolved. The CDR3 runs to 9 residues. The ends were cut back, 4 bases at V and 11 bases at J, with 5 bases in the middle. Germline assignment: CDR1 SNHLY and CDR2 FYNNEI. The CDR3 sequence is CASSGIAFF. The DNA for the CDR3 is TGTGCCAGCAGTGGTATCGCTTTCTTT.